This paragraph reports one TCR beta chain. TCRdb keeps only in-frame clones here, not all; method: immunoSEQ multiplex PCR. Altogether some 220,000 clones are present, approximately 85% being singletons, with the ten largest covering roughly 2.6%. This CDR3 spans 14 amino acids. Germline lookup yields CDR1 MDHEN and CDR2 SYDVKM. With 8 bases removed from V and 3 bases from J, the gap between germline ends came to 13 bases. The data are from a study of blood T cell repertoires in COVID-19. V usage is TRBV28 and J usage is TRBJ1-4; D ambiguous. This clonotype originated in a man aged 45 to 65 who had recovered from COVID-19. The material sequenced was peripheral blood. CDR3 in DNA: TGTGCCAGCCCCGCTCCACAACCTAATGAAAAACTGTTTTTT. Amino acid sequence: CASPAPQPNEKLFF.